This T cell receptor beta chain appears in the sequencing data of a study of blood T cell repertoires in COVID-19. Study at large: COVID-19 samples from acute and convalescent phases originated in the United States, Italy and Spain.

V lost 4 bases to trimming and J lost 4 bases, with 17 bases between them. Germline CDR1 reads LNHDA; CDR2 reads SQIVND (reference sequence). The CDR3 spans 16 residues. This clone has a handful of counts. Cohort 3 donors were reported recovered after two negative PCRs, clearance, or symptom resolution. Sequenced by immunoSEQ multiplex PCR; TCRdb stores in-frame clones only, minus some. The data contain 200,000 to 250,000 clones, approximately 85% of them seen just once; the ten biggest clones take up 2% to 2.5%. This TCR came from a woman between 50 and 59 years old who had recovered from COVID-19. The chain is built from TRBV19 and TRBJ2-1; D is perhaps TRBD1 (6 bases). Sequenced: PBMCs or T cells enriched from blood (not recorded which). The chain's CDR3 is CASSTTSPGDYNEQFF. The CDR3 coding sequence is TGTGCCAGTAGTACGACTTCCCCAGGGGATTACAATGAGCAGTTCTTC.